This record looks at one T cell receptor (beta chain) sequence and its context. Its cognate antigen is unknown. The sample comes from a study of CD8 T cells in Susac syndrome. Points from the study as a whole: An acknowledgment was made by the study that its TCR sequencing and HLA analysis involved relatively few individuals.

RNA was extracted with the RNeasy kit, and a quantity of roughly 0.45 to 1 ug was reverse transcribed using random hexamers. TCRdb ran MiXCR on the immunoSEQ multiplex PCR reads and lists one entry per CDR3 protein. The sample yields around 300,000 distinct CDR3 sequences, approximately 90% seen once. Sequencing of TCR beta was undertaken in CD8+ and CD4+ T cells derived from blood. In contrast to the negatively isolated CD8+ and CD4+ T cells, TEMRA cells were FACS-enriched. CDR3 length: 15 amino acids. Germline V gene data show CDR1 as MDHEN and CDR2 as SYDVKM. The trim removed 6 bases at V and 7 bases at J, leaving 11 bases unmatched.

What was sequenced was CD8+ T cells from PBMCs. The V call is TRBV28, the J call TRBJ2-1; 8 bases agree with TRBD2. This clonotype was sampled from a human donor with multiple sclerosis. The CDR3 reads CASRRLVGGVNEQFF. CDR3 coding DNA: TGTGCCAGCAGGCGACTAGTCGGGGGGGTGAATGAGCAGTTCTTC. Complete variable domain (other parts from reference TRBV28 and TRBJ2-1): DVKVTQSSRYLVKRTGEKVFLECVQDMDHENMFWYRQDPGLGLRLIYFSYDVKMKEKGDIPEGYSVSREKKERFSLILESASTNQTSMYLCASRRLVGGVNEQFFGPGTRLTVL.